Listed here is a single T cell receptor (beta chain). What it binds is unknown. The entry originates in a study of blood T cells in healthy people across ages. From germline, CDR1 is MDHEN and CDR2 SYDVKM. CDR3 length equals 19 residues. The J segment lost 5 bases and the V segment lost 7 bases, leaving 23 bases of the junction unmatched. Through a sample-barcoded 5' primer and a J-beta primer mix, a second PCR was run for roughly 7 to 11 cycles. MiXCR, applied by TCRdb to the 5' RACE reads, yields one record per CDR3 protein. The sample lists 750,000 to 1,000,000 distinct CDR3 sequences, almost 30% seen once, with about a tenth in the top ten. Notes on the study in general: Per-million-T-cell TCR beta diversity fell roughly linearly with age.

The sample was also reused in another study, on T cells of mothers and their children. Turning to that study: Each mother yielded more than 8 million TCR beta CDR3 reads. Each child yielded millions of reads.

The sequenced sample consisted of blood. This TCR came from a woman aged 40-49 years in good health. This chain connects TRBV28 to TRBJ1-5; 7 bases are shared with TRBD1. The CDR3 region has the DNA TGTGCCAGCACCAAGAGGGGGTTAGGGGGCTCCGGTTCCTATCAGCCCCAGCATTTT. Translating gives CASTKRGLGGSGSYQPQHF.